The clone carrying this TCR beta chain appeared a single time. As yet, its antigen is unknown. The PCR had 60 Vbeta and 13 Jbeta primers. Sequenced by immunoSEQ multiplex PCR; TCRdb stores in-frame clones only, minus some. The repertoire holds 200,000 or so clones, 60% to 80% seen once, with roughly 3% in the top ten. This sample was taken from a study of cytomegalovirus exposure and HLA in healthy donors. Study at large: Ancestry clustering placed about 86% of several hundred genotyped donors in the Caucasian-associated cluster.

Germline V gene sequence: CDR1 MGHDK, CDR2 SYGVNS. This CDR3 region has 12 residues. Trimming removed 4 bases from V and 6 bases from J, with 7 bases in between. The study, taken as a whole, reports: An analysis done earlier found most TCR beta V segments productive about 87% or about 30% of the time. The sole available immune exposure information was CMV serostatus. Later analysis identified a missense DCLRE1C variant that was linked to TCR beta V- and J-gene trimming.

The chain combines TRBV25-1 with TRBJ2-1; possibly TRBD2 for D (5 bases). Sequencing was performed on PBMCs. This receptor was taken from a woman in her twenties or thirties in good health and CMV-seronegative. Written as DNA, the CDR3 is TGTGCCAGCAGTGCGGGATTCAATGAGCAGTTCTTC. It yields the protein CASSAGFNEQFF.